The T cell receptor (beta chain) under discussion was sequenced for a study of CD8 T cells in Susac syndrome. Study-wide results and limits: It was acknowledged by the study that relatively few individuals were included in its TCR sequencing and HLA analysis.

Treatment-naive patients with stable or active relapsing-remitting disease served as multiple sclerosis controls. Random hexamers were used to reverse transcribe an amount of about 0.45 to 1 ug RNA. immunoSEQ multiplex PCR amplified TCR beta CDR3 across 54 Vbeta, 13 Jbeta. TCRdb independently ran MiXCR on the immunoSEQ multiplex PCR reads; one entry per CDR3 protein. The table has approximately 270,000 distinct CDR3 sequences, roughly 95% seen once. The germline V and J ends were trimmed by 3 bases and 4 bases, with 12 bases remaining between them. Germline CDR1 MNHEY, CDR2 SMNVEV (reference sequence). CDR3 length: 14 amino acids. As for this clonotype: Its cognate antigen is unknown.

Source material: CD4+ T cells from PBMCs. V usage is TRBV27 and J usage is TRBJ1-2, with D tentatively TRBD1 (6 bases). The clonotype originates from a human donor with multiple sclerosis. The CDR3 spells CASSFSRGSYGYTF. The CDR3 region has the DNA TGTGCCAGCAGTTTTTCCAGGGGATCCTATGGCTACACCTTC.